Below are 30 T cell receptor beta chains sequenced from a single sample in a study of blood T cell repertoires in COVID-19. Sequenced by immunoSEQ multiplex PCR; TCRdb stores in-frame clones only, minus some. The profile shows more than 250,000 clones, 65% to 90% of them singletons. The material sequenced was PBMCs or T cells enriched from blood (not recorded which). These receptor sequences come from a woman between 18 and 30 years old who had recovered from COVID-19.

This chain uses TRBV5-1 with TRBJ1-1; D unresolved. V shed 1 base and J shed 1 base, with 14 bases lying between them. From germline, CDR1 is SGHRS and CDR2 YFSETQ. The CDR3 runs 16 residues. In DNA, the CDR3 is TGCGCCAGCAGCTTGAACCCGGGATCAACGAACACTGAAGCTTTCTTT. This codes for CASSLNPGSTNTEAFF.

V gene TRBV3-1 (or the pseudogene TRBV3-2) combines with J gene TRBJ1-2, with D maybe TRBD1 (5 bases). This CDR3 spans 12 amino acids. V lost 2 bases to trimming and J lost 6 bases, with 7 bases between them. Germline V lookup: CDR1 LGHDT, CDR2 YNNKEL (reference sequence). In DNA, the CDR3 is TGTGCCAGCAGCCAAAGCAGGGATGGCTACACCTTC. It is translated as CASSQSRDGYTF.

In its sample, this clone was seen a few times. The same CDR3 arises from other DNA sequences in this sample as well. The genes are TRBV6-4 and TRBJ2-3; 11 bases align to TRBD2. Germline-derived CDR1 and CDR2 are MRHNA and SNTAGT. This CDR3 has 16 residues. Germline trimming cut 0 bases from V and 3 bases from J; bases unmatched to any gene: 2. The CDR3 loop is CASSDSASGGTDTQYF. The CDR3 DNA sequence: TGTGCCAGCAGTGACTCGGCTAGCGGGGGGACAGATACGCAGTATTTT.

The V and J genes are TRBV5-1 and TRBJ2-7; 9 positions match TRBD2. The germline V gene encodes CDR1 SGHRS and CDR2 YFSETQ. The CDR3 is 15 residues long. V shed 0 bases and J 2 bases; nucleotides not matched to a gene: 3. The CDR3 nucleotides are TGCGCCAGCAGCTTGGTAGCGGGAGAAACCTACGAGCAGTACTTC. It codes for CASSLVAGETYEQYF.

The chain has TRBV29-1 and TRBJ2-1; 7 bases are shared with TRBD2. The CDR3 has 15 residues. Germline loops: CDR1 SQVTM, CDR2 ANQGSEA. J gave up 4 bases and V 7 bases, and 13 bases lay outside the gene matches. CDR3 amino acids: CSAVRGVGAYNEQFF. The CDR3 DNA follows: TGCAGCGCCGTCCGGGGGGTTGGGGCTTACAATGAGCAGTTCTTC.

There are a few counts of this clone. V and J are TRBV5-4 and TRBJ2-7; 8 nucleotides match TRBD1. This CDR3 comprises 13 residues. Germline V gene sequence: CDR1 SGHNT, CDR2 YYREEE (reference sequence). The V gene end was trimmed by 9 bases and the J gene end by 6 bases; junction bases not matched to a gene: 11. CDR3 protein: CATLNQTGGEQYF. The CDR3 coding sequence is TGTGCCACCTTGAACCAAACAGGGGGCGAGCAGTACTTC.

The chain joins TRBV5-1 to TRBJ1-1, with D hard to call. V lost 0 bases to trimming and J lost 5 bases, with 11 bases between them. Germline V gene data show CDR1 as SGHRS and CDR2 as YFSETQ. The CDR3 has 14 residues. Written as DNA, the CDR3 is TGCGCCAGCAGCTTGGACAGATTAGGTACTGAAGCTTTCTTT. This sequence encodes CASSLDRLGTEAFF.

This chain connects TRBV23-1 to TRBJ2-7; 8 bases map to TRBD2. TRBV23-1 is noted as an ORF with a role that remains uncertain. After removal of 4 bases from V and 7 bases from J, the junction contained 24 bases not matched to a gene. The CDR3 runs to 19 residues. In DNA, the CDR3 is TGCGCCAGCAGTCCCCACGACCATTCGGGACTAGAGCTCCAGGAAGAGCAGTACTTC. Translating it yields CASSPHDHSGLELQEEQYF.

The chain couples TRBV29-1 to TRBJ2-3; D may be TRBD1 (5 bases). Germline lookup yields CDR1 SQVTM and CDR2 ANQGSEA. This CDR3 is built from 13 residues. Trimming cost V 2 bases and J 1 base, with 7 bases left between them. CDR3 sequence: CSVEQGRTDTQYF. DNA for the CDR3: TGCAGCGTTGAACAGGGCCGCACAGATACGCAGTATTTT.

This sequence joins TRBV6-1 and TRBJ1-5; D uncertain. The germline V gene has CDR1 MNHNS and CDR2 SASEGT. Trimming took 1 base from V and 6 from J, leaving 10 bases between them. The length of the CDR3 is 14 residues. In nucleotides, the CDR3 is TGTGCCAGCAGTGAAGGGGTGGAGGGTCAGCCCCAGCATTTT. Protein product: CASSEGVEGQPQHF.

The V and J genes are TRBV4-1 and TRBJ1-5; D gene ambiguous. The V gene lost 4 bases and the J gene lost 0 bases, with 10 bases spanning the gap. The germline V gene has CDR1 MGHRA and CDR2 YSYEKL. The CDR3 has 15 amino acids. CDR3 bases: TGCGCCAGCAGCCCCTCGGGGAATAGCAATCAGCCCCAGCATTTT. Encoded protein: CASSPSGNSNQPQHF.

V usage is TRBV11-1 and J usage is TRBJ2-7; 10 bases fit TRBD1. There are 15 residues in the CDR3. J gave up 5 bases and V 5 bases, and 9 bases lay outside the gene matches. Germline CDR1 is SGHAT and CDR2 is FQDESV (reference sequence). The CDR3: CASSQDRGFFHEQYF. CDR3 DNA sequence: TGTGCCAGCAGCCAGGACAGGGGGTTTTTTCACGAGCAGTACTTC.

The chain recombines TRBV27 with TRBJ1-2; no firm D call. V lost 6 bases to trimming and J lost 8 bases, with 22 bases between them. Germline values: CDR1 MNHEY, CDR2 SMNVEV (reference sequence). The CDR3 is 15 amino acids. CDR3 region: CASRSWEAPPGGYTF. The CDR3 DNA is TGTGCCAGCAGATCCTGGGAGGCACCCCCTGGGGGCTACACCTTC.

As DNA, the CDR3 is TGTGCCAGCAGCTTCGGGCAGCGGAACGAACATGGCTACACCTTC. Its translation: CASSFGQRNEHGYTF. The chain uses TRBV7-9 and TRBJ1-2; D is unclear. V was trimmed by 3 bases and J by 6 bases, leaving 17 bases between them. There are 15 residues in the CDR3. Germline CDR1 is SEHNR and CDR2 is FQNEAQ (reference sequence). Filled out from reference TRBV7-9 and TRBJ1-2, the complete variable domain reads DTGVSQNPRHKITKRGQNVTFRCDPISEHNRLYWYRQTLGQGPEFLTYFQNEAQLEKSRLLSDRFSAERPKGSFSTLEIQRTEQGDSAMYLCASSFGQRNEHGYTFGSGTRLTVV.

This clone appeared a few times. The CDR3 sequence is CASSLFMGQGLWVDTEAFF. As DNA, the CDR3 is TGTGCCAGCAGCCTCTTCATGGGACAGGGCCTTTGGGTGGACACTGAAGCTTTCTTT. The chain joins TRBV5-6 to TRBJ1-1; 9 nucleotides line up with TRBD1. This CDR3 is 19 amino acids long. V lost 4 bases to trimming and J lost 3 bases; unmatched junction nucleotides: 19. The germline V gene has CDR1 SGHDT and CDR2 YYEEEE.

V usage is TRBV6-5 and J usage is TRBJ1-1; D not certain. Germline CDR1 and CDR2: MNHEY and SVGAGI. This CDR3 has 15 amino acids. Trimming stripped 0 bases from V and 0 bases from J, with 8 bases between. The CDR3 sequence is CASSYSTPMNTEAFF. DNA for the CDR3: TGTGCCAGCAGTTACTCGACACCAATGAACACTGAAGCTTTCTTT.

The chain has TRBV29-1 and TRBJ2-1; unclear D gene. Germline values: CDR1 SQVTM, CDR2 ANQGSEA. The CDR3 spans 13 residues. Trimming took off 2 bases at V and 6 bases at J, with 11 bases between the two ends. CDR3: CSVEPLTPNEQFF. CDR3 nucleotides: TGCAGCGTTGAACCCCTTACTCCCAATGAGCAGTTCTTC.

J is TRBJ2-2 and V is TRBV28; 12 bases line up with TRBD1. CDR3 length: 15 residues. Per the germline V gene, CDR1 is MDHEN and CDR2 is SYDVKM. V lost 3 bases to trimming and J lost 6 bases; unmatched junction nucleotides: 2. This CDR3 is CASSLGQGASGELFF. CDR3 DNA: TGTGCCAGCAGTTTGGGACAGGGGGCCTCCGGGGAGCTGTTTTTT.

The V and J genes are TRBV5-1 and TRBJ2-2; 9 nucleotides line up with TRBD1. V was clipped by 5 bases and J by 4 bases; unmatched bases: 6. The CDR3 is 15 residues long. From germline, CDR1 is SGHRS and CDR2 YFSETQ. The CDR3 loop is CASRFWDRATGELFF. In nucleotides, the CDR3 is TGCGCCAGCAGATTCTGGGACAGGGCCACCGGGGAGCTGTTTTTT.

The J gene is TRBJ1-2, the V gene TRBV9; 8 nucleotides align to TRBD1. The CDR3 has 15 residues. Germline trimming cut 4 bases from V and 5 bases from J; bases unmatched to any gene: 10. CDR1 and CDR2 from the germline V gene are SGDLS and YYNGEE. The CDR3 DNA is TGTGCCAGCAGCTCCCGGACAGGGAGTTTTTATGGCTACACCTTC. It is translated as CASSSRTGSFYGYTF.

This chain connects TRBV4-1 to TRBJ1-2; maybe TRBD1 (6 bases). The CDR3 length is 15 residues. Germline V gene data show CDR1 as MGHRA and CDR2 as YSYEKL. Trimming pared 0 bases from V and 0 bases from J, leaving 8 bases between. Written as DNA, the CDR3 is TGCGCCAGCAGCCAAGATTCAGGGGCTAACTATGGCTACACCTTC. Amino acids: CASSQDSGANYGYTF.

The chain combines TRBV27 with TRBJ1-2; 12 bases align to TRBD1. The V gene end was trimmed by 6 bases and the J gene end by 8 bases; junction bases not matched to a gene: 10. Germline CDR1 MNHEY, CDR2 SMNVEV (reference sequence). This CDR3 is 15 amino acids long. The chain's CDR3 is CASSAGQGAVGGYTF. The CDR3 nucleotides read TGTGCCAGCAGCGCGGGACAGGGGGCAGTTGGCGGCTACACCTTC.

The V gene is TRBV10-2, the J gene TRBJ1-1, with D unclear. The ends were cut back, 3 bases at V and 11 bases at J, with 10 bases in the middle. The CDR3 spans 11 residues. Germline values: CDR1 WSHSY, CDR2 SAAADI. CDR3 DNA: TGCGCCAGCAGTGATAGCGTGTACGCTTTCTTT. This sequence encodes CASSDSVYAFF.

The chain uses TRBV19 and TRBJ1-2; 8 nucleotides match TRBD1. V lost 10 bases to trimming and J lost 4 bases; unmatched junction nucleotides: 11. The germline gives CDR1 LNHDA, CDR2 SQIVND (reference sequence). This CDR3 has 14 amino acids. This chain's CDR3 is CATLGQGYFYGYTF. In DNA, the CDR3 is TGTGCCACCCTAGGACAGGGATATTTCTATGGCTACACCTTC.

The chain links TRBV9 to TRBJ1-3; a weak D match, TRBD1 (6 bases). V shed 2 bases and J shed 0 bases, with 12 bases lying between them. This CDR3 is built from 16 residues. Germline V gene data show CDR1 as SGDLS and CDR2 as YYNGEE. CDR3 nucleotide sequence: TGTGCCAGCAGCGTCAGAGGACAGAGCTCTGGAAACACCATATATTTT. Protein sequence: CASSVRGQSSGNTIYF.

V and J are TRBV15 and TRBJ2-5; 8 nucleotides align to TRBD2. This CDR3 is built from 15 residues. The germline gives CDR1 LNHNV, CDR2 YYDKDF (reference sequence). J gave up 5 bases and V 4 bases, and 9 bases lay outside the gene matches. The CDR3 bases are TGTGCCACCAGCAAGGTAGCGGGGTCGCCGGAGACCCAGTACTTC. Its translation is CATSKVAGSPETQYF.

This sequence joins TRBV11-3 and TRBJ2-1, with TRBD2 identical over 10 bases. Unmatched junction bases numbered 15, after V lost 6 bases and J lost 10 bases. Germline V gene sequence: CDR1 SGHNT, CDR2 YENEEA. CDR3 length: 16 amino acids. The DNA of the CDR3 is TGTGCCAGCAGAAGACCTGGACTAGCGGAGTACAGAGAGCAGTTCTTC. The encoded protein is CASRRPGLAEYREQFF.

The chain has TRBV3-1 (or the pseudogene TRBV3-2) and TRBJ2-3, with TRBD2 matching 10 bases. CDR1 is LGHDT and CDR2 is YNNKEL in the germline V gene (reference sequence). V was clipped by 1 base and J by 2 bases; unmatched bases: 6. This CDR3 contains 17 residues. The CDR3 loop is CASSQGLSGGATDTQYF. Written as DNA, the CDR3 is TGTGCCAGCAGCCAAGGCCTCAGCGGGGGGGCCACAGATACGCAGTATTTT.

The chain is built from TRBV19 and TRBJ1-1, with TRBD1 matching over 10 bases. The germline gives CDR1 LNHDA, CDR2 SQIVND (reference sequence). The CDR3 has 14 amino acids. With V trimmed by 3 bases and J by 3 bases, 1 base remained unmatched. The CDR3 spells CASSIGTGDTEAFF. In nucleotides, the CDR3 is TGTGCCAGTAGTATCGGGACAGGGGACACTGAAGCTTTCTTT.

The chain carries TRBV9 and TRBJ2-1, with 9 bases aligning to TRBD1. This CDR3 contains 17 residues. Germline-derived CDR1 and CDR2 are SGDLS and YYNGEE. Losses at the gene ends were 3 bases for V and 6 bases for J; bases not matched to a gene: 13. The CDR3 spells CASSAQPTGGAFNEQFF. The CDR3 DNA is TGTGCCAGCAGCGCGCAACCTACAGGGGGCGCTTTCAATGAGCAGTTCTTC.